This T cell receptor beta chain was documented in a study of T cell responses to AZD1222 COVID-19 vaccine. Broader study findings: Spike was spanned by vaccine-associated CD4 TCRs, with dominance at 160-218 and 743-854. Donors were mostly white British, more females; clonal diversity possibly underestimated. Regions left unmutated in variants are reportedly the target of nearly half of spike-specific TCRs. Samples come after the peak T cell response, not at day 14.

For this clone: What it recognizes is unknown.

The repertoire was sequenced with immunoSEQ multiplex PCR; TCRdb's copy has only in-frame clones and lacks some. This table has under 70,000 clones, 80% to 90% appearing once. This CDR3 is built from 14 residues. Germline assignment: CDR1 SGHDT and CDR2 YYEEEE. V was clipped by 4 bases and J by 6 bases; unmatched bases: 4. The rearrangement joins TRBV5-6 to TRBJ2-7; 13 positions match TRBD2. The receptor was isolated from an adult in good health. Sequenced here: peripheral blood, sampled on day 0 of AZD1222 vaccination. The CDR3 spells CASSGLAGAFEQYF. In nucleotides, the CDR3 is TGTGCCAGCAGCGGACTAGCGGGAGCCTTCGAGCAGTACTTC.